The 22 T cell receptor beta chains below come from one sample, sequenced in a study of cytomegalovirus exposure and HLA in healthy donors (TCRdb year 2017). Library generation was performed with the immunoSEQ multiplex PCR assay. For the multiplex PCR, a mixture combining 60 forward primers for TCR Vbeta segments and 13 reverse primers for TCR Jbeta segments was used. TCRdb stores this immuneACCESS table with in-frame sequences only. Part of the clones is absent; in the studies checked, under half of the shortfall reflects unresolved V genes, and no reason is known for the rest. The sample has some 210,000 clones on record, around four fifths of them singletons. The top ten clonotypes cover 3.8% of the sample. Sequencing was carried out using PBMCs. The receptor source for this set is a male donor in good health and CMV-seronegative.

In the case of this clone: At one of its ends the junction is not consistent with the germline gene, which may arise from a read error. The same CDR3 arises from other DNA sequences in this sample as well. The V and J genes are TRBV6-6 and TRBJ1-4; 7 bases are a match to TRBD1. Germline V lookup: CDR1 MNHNY, CDR2 SVGAGI (reference sequence). The CDR3 length is 15 residues. This CDR3 reads CASSFRQGQNEKLFF. The CDR3 bases are TGTGCCAGCAGTTTCCGACAGGGACAAAATGAGAAACTGTTTTTT.

V gene TRBV18 combines with J gene TRBJ2-5; the D gene is possibly TRBD2 (5 bases). V dropped 3 bases and J dropped 1 base, with 9 bases sitting between them. Germline assignment: CDR1 KGHSH and CDR2 LQKENI. The CDR3 is made up of 14 amino acids. CDR3 sequence (DNA): TGTGCCAGCTCACCCCTCCGGGGCCAAGAGACCCAGTACTTC. Translation gives CASSPLRGQETQYF.

The chain uses TRBV25-1 and TRBJ2-1; 10 bases map to TRBD1. Germline loops: CDR1 MGHDK, CDR2 SYGVNS. This CDR3 comprises 15 residues. V shed 0 bases, J shed 6 bases, and the junction held 2 bases outside the gene matches. The CDR3 protein is CASSEYGQGVNEQFF. Here the CDR3 DNA reads TGTGCCAGCAGTGAATATGGACAGGGGGTCAATGAGCAGTTCTTC. The whole variable domain, remainder taken from reference TRBV25-1 and TRBJ2-1, is EADIYQTPRYLVIGTGKKITLECSQTMGHDKMYWYQQDPGMELHLIHYSYGVNSTEKGDLSSESTVSRIRTEHFPLTLESARPSHTSQYLCASSEYGQGVNEQFFGPGTRLTVL.

This chain links TRBV4-1 with TRBJ2-2; D ambiguous. Deletions cut 4 bases from V and 5 bases from J, with 8 bases between. CDR1 is MGHRA and CDR2 is YSYEKL in the germline V gene. The CDR3 sequence is 13 residues long. This chain's CDR3 is CASSPLFTGELFF. The CDR3 nucleotides are TGCGCCAGCAGCCCCCTCTTTACCGGGGAGCTGTTTTTT.

The table lists this clone with a count of one. The CDR3 sequence is CARSIHTGQTLYGYTF. CDR3 coding DNA: TGTGCCAGAAGTATTCACACCGGACAGACCCTCTATGGCTACACCTTC. The chain is built from TRBV28 and TRBJ1-2; a weak D match, TRBD1 (6 bases). The CDR3 runs 16 residues. Germline lookup yields CDR1 MDHEN and CDR2 SYDVKM. The V end lost 9 bases, the J end lost 4 bases, and 24 bases lay between the germline ends.

V gene TRBV28 combines with J gene TRBJ2-1; 12 positions agree with TRBD1. From germline, CDR1 is MDHEN and CDR2 SYDVKM. J gave up 9 bases and V 5 bases, and 11 bases lay outside the gene matches. The CDR3 is 16 amino acids. Here the CDR3 DNA reads TGTGCCAGCAGTCCTGGGGGACAGGGGGCGCAAGGTGAGCAGTTCTTC. It is translated as CASSPGGQGAQGEQFF.

The chain joins TRBV6-5 to TRBJ1-2; the D gene is possibly TRBD1 (5 bases). V was pared by 2 bases and J by 2 bases, with 6 bases between. The CDR3 sequence is 13 residues long. The V gene's germline CDR1 is MNHEY and CDR2 SVGAGI. The CDR3 DNA sequence: TGTGCCAGCAGTTACGCAGGGAACTATGGCTACACCTTC. Amino acids: CASSYAGNYGYTF.

This clone was seen a handful of times. The chain employs TRBV27 and TRBJ1-4; D is unresolved. Germline CDR1 reads MNHEY; CDR2 reads SMNVEV (reference sequence). The CDR3 is 13 residues long. The V end was cut by 2 bases, the J end by 6 bases, with 7 bases between. Written as DNA, the CDR3 is TGTGCCAGCAGTTTAGAGGGTGATGAAAAACTGTTTTTT. Its protein is CASSLEGDEKLFF.

V gene TRBV27 combines with J gene TRBJ2-1; 12 bases map to TRBD2. This CDR3 is 15 amino acids long. The ends lost 0 bases at V and 7 bases at J; junction bases unmatched: 1. The germline gives CDR1 MNHEY, CDR2 SMNVEV (reference sequence). The CDR3 spells CASSLSLAGGNEQFF. DNA of the CDR3: TGTGCCAGCAGTTTATCCCTAGCGGGAGGGAATGAGCAGTTCTTC.

V and J are TRBV29-1 and TRBJ1-2; 7 bases agree with TRBD1. With 6 bases clipped from V and 2 bases from J, the junction kept 6 bases outside the gene matches. Germline V gives CDR1 SQVTM, CDR2 ANQGSEA. The CDR3 consists of 13 residues. Here the CDR3 reads CSVETGANYGYTF. The CDR3 bases are TGCAGCGTCGAAACAGGGGCCAACTATGGCTACACCTTC. The variable domain in full, completed from reference TRBV29-1 and TRBJ1-2, reads SAVISQKPSRDICQRGTSLTIQCQVDSQVTMMFWYRQQPGQSLTLIATANQGSEATYESGFVIDKFPISRPNLTFSTLTVSNMSPEDSSIYLCSVETGANYGYTFGSGTRLTVV.

The chain links TRBV30 to TRBJ2-1, with D maybe TRBD2 (7 bases). The CDR3 is 17 amino acids. The germline CDR1 and CDR2 sequences are GTSNPN and SVGIG (reference sequence). V shed 1 base and J shed 0 bases, with 16 bases lying between them. DNA for the CDR3: TGTGCCTGGAGTGCCGGGGGGCGGGGTAGCTCCTACAATGAGCAGTTCTTC. Translation gives CAWSAGGRGSSYNEQFF.

This chain uses TRBV21-1 with TRBJ2-1; the D call of TRBD2 is as the table states it, not checked on the DNA. TRBV21-1 is flagged as a pseudogene. The CDR3 is made up of 16 amino acids. The CDR3 DNA reads TGTGCCAGCGCTAGATGTCGGCTAGCGAGCCGGTGTGAGCAGTTCTTC. It translates to CASARCRLASRCEQFF.

The CDR3 spells CASSPSGTNTGELFF. CDR3 sequence (DNA): TGTGCCAGCAGCCCCTCCGGGACAAACACCGGGGAGCTGTTTTTT. The chain is built from TRBV6-6 and TRBJ2-2, with D perhaps matching TRBD1 (6 bases). Trimming pared 6 bases from V and 2 bases from J, leaving 13 bases between. Germline V lookup: CDR1 MNHNY, CDR2 SVGAGI (reference sequence). This CDR3 spans 15 amino acids.

The chain has TRBV21-1 and TRBJ2-2; the listed D gene, TRBD2, was not tested against the DNA. TRBV21-1 counts as a pseudogene. The CDR3 consists of 17 residues. As DNA, the CDR3 is TGTGCCAGCAGTACCCGGGGAATACAGTCGAACACCGGGGAGCTGTTTTTT. As protein: CASSTRGIQSNTGELFF.

This clone was observed a few times. The chain recombines TRBV14 with TRBJ1-1; D unresolved. V gave up 1 base and J gave up 4 bases, with 10 bases separating them. The CDR3 consists of 14 residues. Germline assignment: CDR1 SGHDN and CDR2 FVKESK. This chain's CDR3 is CASSQVPGSTEAFF. CDR3 bases: TGTGCCAGCAGCCAAGTGCCGGGTTCCACTGAAGCTTTCTTT.

In this sample, this clone turned up once. The chain carries TRBV7-8 and TRBJ1-5; D gene ambiguous. Germline V gene sequence: CDR1 SGHVS, CDR2 FQNEAQ. The CDR3 totals 14 residues. Trimming cost V 4 bases and J 3 bases, with 10 bases left between them. The CDR3 reads CASSSGSDNQPQHF. Written as DNA, the CDR3 is TGTGCCAGCAGCTCGGGGTCCGACAATCAGCCCCAGCATTTT.

The chain couples TRBV6-5 to TRBJ1-2; 7 bases align to TRBD1. With V trimmed by 2 bases and J by 6 bases, 9 bases remained unmatched. CDR3 length: 15 amino acids. The germline CDR1 and CDR2 sequences are MNHEY and SVGAGI. CDR3 sequence (DNA): TGTGCCAGCAGTTACGGGACAGCCATGAAAGATGGCTACACCTTC. It encodes CASSYGTAMKDGYTF.

This chain joins TRBV5-8 and TRBJ2-1; 10 positions match TRBD2. V lost 2 bases, J lost 10 bases, and 12 bases stayed unmatched. Germline V CDR1 and CDR2: SGHTS, YDEGEE. This CDR3 region has 16 residues. The CDR3 reads CASSFGALAGVGEQFF. CDR3 sequence (DNA): TGTGCCAGCAGCTTTGGCGCGCTAGCGGGAGTAGGGGAGCAGTTCTTC. The whole variable domain, remainder taken from reference TRBV5-8 and TRBJ2-1, is EAGVTQSPTHLIKTRGQQATLRCSPISGHTSVYWYQQALGLGLQFLLWYDEGEERNRGNFPPRFSGRQFPNYSSELNVNALELEDSALYLCASSFGALAGVGEQFFGPGTRLTVL.

This clone occurred once. The V call is TRBV2, the J call TRBJ2-7; 8 positions agree with TRBD1. J lost 2 bases, V lost 7 bases, and 7 bases had no gene match. This CDR3 has 14 residues. CDR1 and CDR2 (germline): SNHLY, FYNNEI. The chain's CDR3 is CASIADRGPYEQYF. CDR3 sequence (DNA): TGTGCCAGCATAGCAGACAGGGGACCCTACGAGCAGTACTTC. The whole variable domain, remainder taken from reference TRBV2 and TRBJ2-7, is EPEVTQTPSHQVTQMGQEVILRCVPISNHLYFYWYRQILGQKVEFLVSFYNNEISEKSEIFDDQFSVERPDGSNFTLKIRSTKLEDSAMYFCASIADRGPYEQYFGPGTRLTVT.

The V call is TRBV7-9, the J call TRBJ2-2; D is undetermined. The CDR3 spans 13 residues. V was shortened by 5 bases and J by 2 bases, with 6 bases between the two germline ends. Per the germline V gene, CDR1 is SEHNR and CDR2 is FQNEAQ (reference sequence). The CDR3 sequence is CASSGHNTGELFF. The CDR3, as DNA: TGTGCCAGCAGCGGCCACAACACCGGGGAGCTGTTTTTT. Full variable domain (remainder filled in from reference TRBV7-9 and TRBJ2-2): DTGVSQNPRHKITKRGQNVTFRCDPISEHNRLYWYRQTLGQGPEFLTYFQNEAQLEKSRLLSDRFSAERPKGSFSTLEIQRTEQGDSAMYLCASSGHNTGELFFGEGSRLTVL.

The chain links TRBV5-1 to TRBJ2-5; a possible D gene is TRBD1 (5 bases). The CDR3 consists of 14 residues. CDR1 SGHRS and CDR2 YFSETQ come from the germline V gene. Trimming removed 5 bases at V and 5 bases at J, with 16 bases between. The CDR3 region has the DNA TGCGCCAGCAGTTATCAGGGTATGGATGAGACCCAGTACTTC. Encoded protein: CASSYQGMDETQYF.

This rearrangement joins TRBV6-6 to TRBJ2-2; 11 positions agree with TRBD2. Trimming removed 7 bases from V and 7 bases from J; junction bases left unmatched: 8. CDR3 length: 15 amino acids. The V gene's germline CDR1 is MNHNY and CDR2 SVGAGI (reference sequence). CDR3 in DNA: TGTGCCAGCAAAACTAGCGGGAGAGGGTACGGGGAGCTGTTTTTT. Translated: CASKTSGRGYGELFF.